The present entry profiles one T cell receptor (beta chain) with its context. The data derive from a study of blood T cell repertoires in COVID-19. Study-wide context: Donors in the United States, Italy and Spain gave samples during acute or convalescent COVID-19. From T cells, B-cell-depleted T cells, or PBMCs came the material, which was cDNA or gDNA.

Authors' data handling: Nucleated cell number was recorded as an estimate derived from reference gene primer amplification. Clones were sequenced by immunoSEQ multiplex PCR, and TCRdb holds only the in-frame ones, with some missing. Clonal size and the V and J genes are those of that table, whereas D and trimming came from the DNA. Among over 150,000 clones listed, roughly 84% were seen once. Germline values: CDR1 SGHAT, CDR2 FQNNGV. The CDR3 sequence is 16 residues long. J gave up 6 bases and V 1 base, and 10 bases lay outside the gene matches. The genes are TRBV11-2 and TRBJ2-5; TRBD2 matches 8 bases. The sequenced material came from peripheral blood. The origin of this receptor is a young man with active or convalescent COVID-19. The CDR3 nucleotides read TGTGCCAGCAGCTTAGTAACGGGGGGGCCGGCGAAGACCCAGTACTTC. As protein: CASSLVTGGPAKTQYF.